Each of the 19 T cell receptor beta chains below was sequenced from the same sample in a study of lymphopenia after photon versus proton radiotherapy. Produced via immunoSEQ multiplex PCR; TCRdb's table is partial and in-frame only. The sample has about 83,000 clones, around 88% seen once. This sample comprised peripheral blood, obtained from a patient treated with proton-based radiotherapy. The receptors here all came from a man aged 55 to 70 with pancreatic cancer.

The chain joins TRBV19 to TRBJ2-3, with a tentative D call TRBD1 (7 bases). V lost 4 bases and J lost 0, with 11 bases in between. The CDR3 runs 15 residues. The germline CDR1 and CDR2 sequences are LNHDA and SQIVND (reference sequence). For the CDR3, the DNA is TGTGCCAGTAGTACGACAGGGACTAGCACAGATACGCAGTATTTT. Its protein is CASSTTGTSTDTQYF.

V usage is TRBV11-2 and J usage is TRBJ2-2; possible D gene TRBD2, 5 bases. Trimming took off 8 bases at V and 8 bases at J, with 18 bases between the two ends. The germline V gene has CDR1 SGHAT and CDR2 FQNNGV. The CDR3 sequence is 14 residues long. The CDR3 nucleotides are TGTGCCAGCGGGGAGCCGAACATGAAGGGGGAGCTGTTTTTT. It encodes CASGEPNMKGELFF. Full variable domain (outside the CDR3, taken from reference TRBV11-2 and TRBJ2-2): EAGVAQSPRYKIIEKRQSVAFWCNPISGHATLYWYQQILGQGPKLLIQFQNNGVVDDSQLPKDRFSAERLKGVDSTLKIQPAKLEDSAVYLCASGEPNMKGELFFGEGSRLTVL.

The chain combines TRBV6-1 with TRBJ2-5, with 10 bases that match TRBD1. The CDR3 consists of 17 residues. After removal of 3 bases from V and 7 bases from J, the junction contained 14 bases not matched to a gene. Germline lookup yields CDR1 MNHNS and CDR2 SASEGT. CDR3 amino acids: CASSEFNLGRTGGTQYF. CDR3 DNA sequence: TGTGCCAGCAGTGAGTTTAACTTGGGACGGACAGGGGGGACCCAGTACTTC.

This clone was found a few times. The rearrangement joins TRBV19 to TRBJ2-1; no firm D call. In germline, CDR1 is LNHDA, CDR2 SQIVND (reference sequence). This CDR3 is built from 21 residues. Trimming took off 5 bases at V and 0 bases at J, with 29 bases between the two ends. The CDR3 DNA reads TGTGCCAGTAGTCCCCTTCTAGAAAAGGTTTCCCGTCTCAGCTCCTACAATGAGCAGTTCTTC. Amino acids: CASSPLLEKVSRLSSYNEQFF.

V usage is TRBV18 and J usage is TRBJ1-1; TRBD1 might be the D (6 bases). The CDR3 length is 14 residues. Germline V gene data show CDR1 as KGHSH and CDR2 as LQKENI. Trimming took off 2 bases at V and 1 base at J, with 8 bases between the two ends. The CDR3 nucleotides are TGTGCCAGCTCACCAACGGGACAGAACACTGAAGCTTTCTTT. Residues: CASSPTGQNTEAFF.

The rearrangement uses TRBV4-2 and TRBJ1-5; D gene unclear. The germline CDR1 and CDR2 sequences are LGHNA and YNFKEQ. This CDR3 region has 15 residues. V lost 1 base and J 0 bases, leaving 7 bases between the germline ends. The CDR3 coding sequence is TGTGCCAGCAGCCAAGGGGGTTATAGCAATCAGCCCCAGCATTTT. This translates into CASSQGGYSNQPQHF.

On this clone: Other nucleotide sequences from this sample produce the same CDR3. In nucleotides, the CDR3 is TGTGCCAGCAGCCGTGACAGGGAGGGATATGGCTACACCTTC. Translating gives CASSRDREGYGYTF. The gene calls are TRBV7-9 and TRBJ1-2; 7 nucleotides agree with TRBD1. The V gene's germline CDR1 is SEHNR and CDR2 FQNEAQ (reference sequence). The CDR3 loop spans 14 amino acids. Trimming took 5 bases from V and 5 from J; bases not matched to a gene: 8. The full variable domain, its missing parts supplied by reference TRBV7-9 and TRBJ1-2, is DTGVSQNPRHKITKRGQNVTFRCDPISEHNRLYWYRQTLGQGPEFLTYFQNEAQLEKSRLLSDRFSAERPKGSFSTLEIQRTEQGDSAMYLCASSRDREGYGYTFGSGTRLTVV.

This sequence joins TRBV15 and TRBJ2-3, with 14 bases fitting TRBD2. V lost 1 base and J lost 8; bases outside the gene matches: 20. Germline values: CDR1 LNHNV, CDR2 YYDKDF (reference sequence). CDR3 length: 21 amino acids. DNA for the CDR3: TGTGCCACCAGCAGAGGAAGGGGGACTAGCGGGAGTAGGAAGGTCGGGGCTACGCAGTATTTT. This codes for CATSRGRGTSGSRKVGATQYF.

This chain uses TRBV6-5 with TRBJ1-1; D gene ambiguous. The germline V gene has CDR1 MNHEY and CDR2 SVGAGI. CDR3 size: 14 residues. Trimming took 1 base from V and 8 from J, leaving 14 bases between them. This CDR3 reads CASSYLAGFGEAFF. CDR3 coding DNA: TGTGCCAGCAGTTACTTAGCAGGCTTCGGGGAAGCTTTCTTT.

The CDR3 reads CASRAGEGYAEKLFF. The CDR3 coding sequence is TGTGCCAGCAGGGCAGGGGAAGGGTATGCTGAAAAACTGTTTTTT. V is TRBV2 and J is TRBJ1-4; perhaps TRBD1 as D (6 bases). V was pared by 6 bases and J by 7 bases, with 18 bases between. The CDR3 consists of 15 residues. In germline, CDR1 is SNHLY, CDR2 FYNNEI.

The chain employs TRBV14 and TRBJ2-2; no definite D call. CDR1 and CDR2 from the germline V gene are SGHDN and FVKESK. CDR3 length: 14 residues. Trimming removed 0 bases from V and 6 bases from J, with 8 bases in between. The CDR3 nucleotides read TGTGCCAGCAGCCAAGAGCAGGTTGCCGGGGAGCTGTTTTTT. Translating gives CASSQEQVAGELFF.

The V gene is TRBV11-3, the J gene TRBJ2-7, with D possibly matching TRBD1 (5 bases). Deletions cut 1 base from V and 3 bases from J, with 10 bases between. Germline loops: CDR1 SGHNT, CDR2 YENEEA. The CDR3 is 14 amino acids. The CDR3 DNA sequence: TGTGCCAGCAGCTTAGGTAGGGGTAACTACGAGCAGTACTTC. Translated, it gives CASSLGRGNYEQYF.

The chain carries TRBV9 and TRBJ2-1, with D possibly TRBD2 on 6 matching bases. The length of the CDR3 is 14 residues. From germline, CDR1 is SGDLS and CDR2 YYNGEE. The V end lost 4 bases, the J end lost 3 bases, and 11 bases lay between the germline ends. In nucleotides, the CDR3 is TGTGCCAGCAGCACCGCTAGCGACTACAATGAGCAGTTCTTC. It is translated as CASSTASDYNEQFF.

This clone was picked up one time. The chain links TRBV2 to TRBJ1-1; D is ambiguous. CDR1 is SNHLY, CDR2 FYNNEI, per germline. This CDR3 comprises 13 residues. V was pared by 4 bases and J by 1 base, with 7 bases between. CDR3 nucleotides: TGTGCCAGCAGTGTTCAAGAGAACACTGAAGCTTTCTTT. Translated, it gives CASSVQENTEAFF.

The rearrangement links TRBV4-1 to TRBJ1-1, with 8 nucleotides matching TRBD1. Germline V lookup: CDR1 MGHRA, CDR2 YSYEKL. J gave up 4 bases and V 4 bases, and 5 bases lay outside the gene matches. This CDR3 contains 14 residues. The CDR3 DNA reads TGCGCCAGCAGCCGCCCGACAGGGGCCACTGAAGCTTTCTTT. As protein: CASSRPTGATEAFF.

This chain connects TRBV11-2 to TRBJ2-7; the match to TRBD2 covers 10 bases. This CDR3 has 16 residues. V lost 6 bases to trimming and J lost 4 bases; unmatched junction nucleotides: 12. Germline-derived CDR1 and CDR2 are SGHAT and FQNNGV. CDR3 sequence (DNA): TGTGCCAGCAGTAAGAAACAGCGGGAGGGCCTTTACGAGCAGTACTTC. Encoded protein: CASSKKQREGLYEQYF.

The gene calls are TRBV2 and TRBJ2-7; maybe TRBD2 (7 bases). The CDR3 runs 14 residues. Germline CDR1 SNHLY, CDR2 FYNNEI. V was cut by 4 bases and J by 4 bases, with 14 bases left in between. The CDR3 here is CASSGGGAAYEQYF. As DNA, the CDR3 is TGTGCCAGCAGTGGAGGGGGGGCGGCTTACGAGCAGTACTTC.

The CDR3, as DNA: TGTGCCAGCAGCCCGCGACGGAGTTCCTACGAGCAGTACTTC. It specifies CASSPRRSSYEQYF. V usage is TRBV11-1 and J usage is TRBJ2-7; D not resolved. CDR1 is SGHAT, CDR2 FQDESV, per germline (reference sequence). The CDR3 is 14 residues long. V was pared by 5 bases and J by 1 base, with 12 bases between.

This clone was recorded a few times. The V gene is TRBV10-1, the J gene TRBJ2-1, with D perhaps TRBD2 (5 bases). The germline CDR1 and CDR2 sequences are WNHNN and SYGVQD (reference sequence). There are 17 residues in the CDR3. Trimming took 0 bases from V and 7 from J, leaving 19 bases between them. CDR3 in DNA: TGCGCCAGCAGTGAGTCGGCGGTAGGACTCACCCGAAATGAGCAGTTCTTC. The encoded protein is CASSESAVGLTRNEQFF.